The sequence of this T cell receptor beta chain was determined in a study of CD4 T cells in relation to SARS-CoV-2 and coronaviruses. Whole-study context: ViraFEST: approximately eleven-day antigen culture of PBMCs, then TCR beta CDR3 sequencing. Study results and limitations: Monoreactive clones expanded significantly more to SARS-CoV-2 than crossreactive clones did.

Some clones are missing from TCRdb's copy, which holds only in-frame ones; the method was immunoSEQ multiplex PCR. The data contain more than 20,000 clones, over 70% of them singletons. The unexposed donors gave CD4+ T cells in about 2010-2018, prior to COVID-19. The cells were cultured for around ten days before CD4+ T cells were isolated. Cultures held 2 million to 2.5 million PBMCs per well with approximately 10 IU/ml IL-2. The CDR3 consists of 14 residues. Trimming took off 5 bases at V and 0 bases at J, with 11 bases between the two ends. Germline loops: CDR1 SGHDN, CDR2 FVKESK. Concerning this clone: What it binds is unknown.

The chain has TRBV14 and TRBJ2-7; a possible D gene is TRBD2 (6 bases). Sequenced input: CD4+ T cells from PBMCs, cultured in vitro. The TCR originated in a human donor in good health. The CDR3 nucleotides are TGTGCCAGCAGCTGGGGGGAGGCCTCCTACGAGCAGTACTTC. It codes for CASSWGEASYEQYF.